Listed below are T cell receptor beta chains from one sample, sequenced in a study of blood T cell repertoires in COVID-19. The method was immunoSEQ multiplex PCR; TCRdb's version includes in-frame clones alone and lacks a portion of them. Of some 220,000 clones in the sample, over 60% were seen once. Material: peripheral blood. The receptor set was obtained from a woman between 65 and 79 years old with acute or convalescent COVID-19. CDR3s include the opening cysteine and the closing phenylalanine or tryptophan.

v_gene	j_gene	CDR3aa
TRBV24-1	TRBJ2-3	CATSDFSSGQGEGDTQYF
TRBV11-3	TRBJ2-1	CASSLGQGPHNEQFF
TRBV5-1	TRBJ1-6	CASSLDWGLSPLHF
TRBV7-9	TRBJ2-2	CASSIGSGDAGELFF
TRBV6-1	TRBJ1-6	CASSEEGLDSPLHF
TRBV19	TRBJ1-6	CASSISGDRGIYNSPLHF
TRBV10-1	TRBJ2-7	CARPGSSWDEQYF
TRBV5-1	TRBJ2-4	CASSLAVEPRNIQYF
TRBV4-1	TRBJ2-1	CASSLRTSGGAFEQFF
TRBV9	TRBJ2-7	CASSVAPQGAEQYF
TRBV6-1	TRBJ2-7	CASSETIAGASYEQYF
TRBV6-6	TRBJ1-6	CASSPESRGNNSPLHF
TRBV4-1	TRBJ1-1	CASSQGGTQGPVDTEAFF
TRBV5-8	TRBJ1-2	CASPAGRVNYGYTF
TRBV18	TRBJ1-5	CASSQDRTYQPQHF
TRBV6-5	TRBJ1-3	CASRQGQLSGNTIYF
TRBV19	TRBJ1-2	CASSMRDRGNYGYTF
TRBV3-1/TRBV3-2	TRBJ2-7	CASSRAGAYEQYF
TRBV24-1	TRBJ2-1	CATSPSARGRGNEQFF
TRBV10-2	TRBJ1-1	CASSRQGMNTEAFF
TRBV28	TRBJ1-1	CASRQSNTEAFF
TRBV7-9	TRBJ2-7	CASSPGGMREQYF
TRBV12-3/TRBV12-4	TRBJ1-5	CASSGSNQPQHF
TRBV7-9	TRBJ1-1	CASSRTGDTEAFF
TRBV9	TRBJ1-3	CASSARRTGGNTIYF
TRBV6-5	TRBJ1-5	CASSQQVGGNQPQHF
TRBV10-3	TRBJ2-3	CATRGEAGAGDTQYF
TRBV24-1	TRBJ2-1	CATSDLRTPGDEQFF
TRBV2	TRBJ2-7	CASSVGTGTYEQYF
TRBV2	TRBJ2-1	CASSPAGGRGPSEQFF
TRBV4-3	TRBJ1-6	CASSQEDTYNSPLHF
TRBV27	TRBJ1-3	CASRPTGGVGNTIYF
TRBV7-8	TRBJ1-1	CASSLGRNTEAFF
TRBV7-2	TRBJ1-1	CASSSSPGTEAFF
TRBV12-3/TRBV12-4	TRBJ1-5	CASSLQLNQPQHF
TRBV4-1	TRBJ1-2	CASSQDLAGLGGYTF
TRBV6-5	TRBJ1-1	CATVFAGVNTEAFF
TRBV27	TRBJ2-7	CASRARFEQYF